The subject of this entry is one T cell receptor beta chain. CDR1 is LGHDT, CDR2 YNNKEL, per germline (reference sequence). V lost 1 base and J lost 2; bases outside the gene matches: 10. The CDR3 extends over 18 amino acids. This sample is part of a study of blood T cell repertoires in COVID-19. Across the study: Acute and convalescent COVID-19 samples came from the United States, Italy and Spain. The analysed material was cDNA or gDNA that came from T cells, B-cell-depleted T cells, or PBMCs.

Under the authors' procedure: Estimated nucleated cell counts came from reference gene primer amplification. Sequencing was performed with immunoSEQ multiplex PCR; in TCRdb, only in-frame clones are kept and a portion is missing. The V and J calls and the clone size are those of that table, but D and trimming were determined from the DNA. The table records under 200,000 clones, approximately 90% of them present only once. The clonotype comes from a man in his forties or fifties with acute or convalescent COVID-19. The chain joins TRBV3-1 (or the pseudogene TRBV3-2) to TRBJ2-3; the match to TRBD1 covers 9 bases. Material for sequencing was peripheral blood. The CDR3 reads CASSQGTGVLGDTDTQYF. In DNA, the CDR3 is TGTGCCAGCAGCCAAGGGACAGGGGTTCTCGGCGACACAGATACGCAGTATTTT.